These 6 T cell receptor beta chains were all obtained from the same sample, sequenced in a study of blood T cell repertoires in COVID-19. Profiled with immunoSEQ multiplex PCR; TCRdb holds only in-frame clones, not every one. The table includes over 25,000 clones, almost 85% detected once. The sample was peripheral blood. These receptors came from a man in his fifties or sixties with active COVID-19.

The genes are TRBV5-1 and TRBJ2-2, with 10 positions matching TRBD2. The CDR3 length is 19 residues. The V gene end was trimmed by 0 bases and the J gene end by 4 bases; junction bases not matched to a gene: 12. The germline V gene encodes CDR1 SGHRS and CDR2 YFSETQ. CDR3 sequence: CASSLAWASGRGGTGELFF. The CDR3 bases are TGCGCCAGCAGCTTGGCCTGGGCTAGCGGGAGAGGGGGCACCGGGGAGCTGTTTTTT.

V usage is TRBV3-1 (or the pseudogene TRBV3-2) and J usage is TRBJ2-3, with TRBD2 as a possible D gene (5 bases). The CDR3 is made up of 16 amino acids. The germline CDR1 and CDR2 sequences are LGHDT and YNNKEL (reference sequence). The V end was cut by 3 bases, the J end by 4 bases, with 17 bases between. CDR3 residues: CASSQFRGRLADTQYF. CDR3 sequence (DNA): TGTGCCAGCAGCCAGTTTCGTGGGAGACTCGCAGATACGCAGTATTTT.

This clone was picked up a small number of times. V is TRBV19 and J is TRBJ2-7; possible D gene TRBD1, 6 bases. The CDR3 spans 15 residues. V dropped 5 bases and J dropped 2 bases, with 16 bases sitting between them. In germline, CDR1 is LNHDA, CDR2 SQIVND (reference sequence). In nucleotides, the CDR3 is TGTGCCAGTAGTGTCCGCCCGGGACACCCCTACGAGCAGTACTTC. It yields the protein CASSVRPGHPYEQYF.

The chain couples TRBV19 to TRBJ2-1, with D tentatively TRBD2 (6 bases). Deletions cut 6 bases from V and 1 base from J, with 16 bases between. This CDR3 spans 16 amino acids. Germline CDR1 LNHDA, CDR2 SQIVND (reference sequence). The CDR3 nucleotides read TGTGCCAGTAGCCCACAAAGGAGGGCTTCCTACAATGAGCAGTTCTTC. As protein: CASSPQRRASYNEQFF.

This clone appeared a single time. The V call is TRBV18, the J call TRBJ2-1, with 9 bases that match TRBD1. The CDR3 totals 18 residues. The V segment lost 1 base and the J segment 5 bases; nucleotides outside the gene matches: 12. Germline CDR1 and CDR2: KGHSH and LQKENI. The CDR3 protein is CASSPRGSGTGNNNEQFF. The CDR3 DNA is TGTGCCAGCTCACCACGGGGGTCCGGGACAGGGAACAACAATGAGCAGTTCTTC.

V is TRBV18 and J is TRBJ2-5, with TRBD2 as a possible D gene (5 bases). Trimming stripped 4 bases from V and 5 bases from J, with 14 bases between. This CDR3 region has 14 residues. Germline values: CDR1 KGHSH, CDR2 LQKENI. CDR3 bases: TGTGCCAGCTCACAATCTGGTAGCGTGGAGACCCAGTACTTC. It is translated as CASSQSGSVETQYF.